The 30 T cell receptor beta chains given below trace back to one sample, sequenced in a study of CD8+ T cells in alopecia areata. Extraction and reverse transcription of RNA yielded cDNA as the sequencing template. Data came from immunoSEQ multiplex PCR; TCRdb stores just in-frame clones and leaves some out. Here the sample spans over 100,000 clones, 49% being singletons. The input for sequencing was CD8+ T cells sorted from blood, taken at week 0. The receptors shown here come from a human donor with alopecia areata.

CDR3 coding DNA: TGTGCCAGCAGCAGAGGGACCGATGAGGGGCAGCCCCAGCATTTT. Translating gives CASSRGTDEGQPQHF. This chain links TRBV7-9 with TRBJ1-5; TRBD1 is a possible D gene (5 bases). Germline V gene data show CDR1 as SEHNR and CDR2 as FQNEAQ (reference sequence). This CDR3 is built from 15 residues. Trimming took off 5 bases at V and 7 bases at J, with 18 bases between the two ends.

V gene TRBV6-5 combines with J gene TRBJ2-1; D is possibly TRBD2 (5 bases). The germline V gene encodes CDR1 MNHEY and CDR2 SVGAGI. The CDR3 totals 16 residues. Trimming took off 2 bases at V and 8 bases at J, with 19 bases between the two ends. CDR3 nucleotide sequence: TGTGCCAGCAGTTACACCAGCGGAGAGGTAAACCATGAGCAGTTCTTC. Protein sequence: CASSYTSGEVNHEQFF.

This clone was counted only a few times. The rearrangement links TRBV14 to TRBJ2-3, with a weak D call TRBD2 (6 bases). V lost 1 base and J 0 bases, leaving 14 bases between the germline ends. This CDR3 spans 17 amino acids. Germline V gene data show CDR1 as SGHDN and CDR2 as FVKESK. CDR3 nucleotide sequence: TGTGCCAGCAGCCAAGGAGCCGGGACTTTTAGCACAGATACGCAGTATTTT. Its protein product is CASSQGAGTFSTDTQYF.

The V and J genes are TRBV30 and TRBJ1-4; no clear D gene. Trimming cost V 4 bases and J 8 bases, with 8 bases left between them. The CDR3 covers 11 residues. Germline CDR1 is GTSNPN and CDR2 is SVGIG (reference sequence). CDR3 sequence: CAWNRGEKLFF. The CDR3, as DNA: TGTGCCTGGAACCGAGGGGAAAAACTGTTTTTT. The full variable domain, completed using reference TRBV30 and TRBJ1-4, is SQTIHQWPATLVQPVGSPLSLECTVEGTSNPNLYWYRQAAGRGLQLLFYSVGIGQISSEVPQNLSASRPQDRQFILSSKKLLLSDSGFYLCAWNRGEKLFFGSGTQLSVL.

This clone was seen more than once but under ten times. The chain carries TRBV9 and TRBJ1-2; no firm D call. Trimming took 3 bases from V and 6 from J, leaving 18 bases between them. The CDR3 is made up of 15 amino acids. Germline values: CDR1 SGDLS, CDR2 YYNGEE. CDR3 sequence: CASSASGRGADGYTF. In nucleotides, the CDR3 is TGTGCCAGCAGCGCCTCTGGGCGGGGAGCCGATGGCTACACCTTC.

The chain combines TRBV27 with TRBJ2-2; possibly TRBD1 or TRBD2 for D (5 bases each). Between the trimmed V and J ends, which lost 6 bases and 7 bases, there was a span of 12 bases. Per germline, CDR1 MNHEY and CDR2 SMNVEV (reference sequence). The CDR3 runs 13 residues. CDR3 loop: CASRQDSGGELFF. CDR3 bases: TGTGCCAGCAGACAAGACAGCGGCGGGGAGCTGTTTTTT.

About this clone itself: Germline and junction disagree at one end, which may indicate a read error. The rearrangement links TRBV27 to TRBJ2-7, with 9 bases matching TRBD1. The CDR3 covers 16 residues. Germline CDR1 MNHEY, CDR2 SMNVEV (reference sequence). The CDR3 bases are TGTGCCAGCAGCTTATGGGGACCGGGACAGGGAGGGGAGCAGTACTTC. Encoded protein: CASSLWGPGQGGEQYF.

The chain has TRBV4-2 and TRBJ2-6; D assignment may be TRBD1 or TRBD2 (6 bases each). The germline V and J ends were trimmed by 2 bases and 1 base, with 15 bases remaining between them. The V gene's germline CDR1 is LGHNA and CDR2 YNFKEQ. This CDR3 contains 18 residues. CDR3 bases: TGTGCCAGCAGCCAACGCCGGCAGGGGAGGTCTGGGGCCAACGTCCTGACTTTC. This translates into CASSQRRQGRSGANVLTF.

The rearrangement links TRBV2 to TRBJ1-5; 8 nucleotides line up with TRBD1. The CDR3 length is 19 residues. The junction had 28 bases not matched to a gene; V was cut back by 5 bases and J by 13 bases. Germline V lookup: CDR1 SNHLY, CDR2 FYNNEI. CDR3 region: CASSPNPGQAATVNQRQHF. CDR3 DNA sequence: TGTGCCAGCAGTCCCAACCCGGGACAGGCCGCAACAGTAAATCAACGGCAGCATTTT.

CDR3 protein: CASSRTTDNTEAFF. The CDR3 DNA follows: TGTGCCAGCAGCCGTACGACGGATAACACTGAAGCTTTCTTT. The V gene is TRBV14, the J gene TRBJ1-1; no clear D gene. V lost 4 bases and J 2 bases, leaving 11 bases between the germline ends. Germline CDR1 and CDR2: SGHDN and FVKESK. The CDR3 totals 14 residues.

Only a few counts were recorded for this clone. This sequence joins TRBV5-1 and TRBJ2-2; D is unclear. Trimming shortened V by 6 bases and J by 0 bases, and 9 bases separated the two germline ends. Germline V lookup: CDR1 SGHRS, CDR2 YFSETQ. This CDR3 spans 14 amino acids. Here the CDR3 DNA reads TGCGCCAGCACTGAGAGCCCGAACACCGGGGAGCTGTTTTTT. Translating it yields CASTESPNTGELFF.

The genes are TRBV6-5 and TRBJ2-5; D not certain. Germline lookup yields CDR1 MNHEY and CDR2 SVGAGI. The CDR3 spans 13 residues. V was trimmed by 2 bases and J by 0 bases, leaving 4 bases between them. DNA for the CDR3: TGTGCCAGCAGTTACGGGGACCAAGAGACCCAGTACTTC. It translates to CASSYGDQETQYF.

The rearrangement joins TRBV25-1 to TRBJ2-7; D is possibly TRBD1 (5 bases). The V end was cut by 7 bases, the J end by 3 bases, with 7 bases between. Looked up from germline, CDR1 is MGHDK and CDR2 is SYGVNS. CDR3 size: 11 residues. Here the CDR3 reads CASTGFYEQYF. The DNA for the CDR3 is TGTGCCAGCACAGGGTTCTACGAGCAGTACTTC.

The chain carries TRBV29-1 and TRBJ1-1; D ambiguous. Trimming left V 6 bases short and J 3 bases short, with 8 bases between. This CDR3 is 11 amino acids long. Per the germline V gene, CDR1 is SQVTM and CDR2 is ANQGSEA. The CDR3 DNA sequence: TGCAGCGTCGTTGAAGACACTGAAGCTTTCTTT. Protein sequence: CSVVEDTEAFF.

CDR3 region: CASGKGYEQYF. The CDR3 DNA reads as TGTGCCAGCGGGAAGGGCTACGAGCAGTACTTC. This rearrangement joins TRBV6-5 to TRBJ2-7, with unresolved D. Per the germline V gene, CDR1 is MNHEY and CDR2 is SVGAGI. The CDR3 totals 11 residues. The V and J ends lost 8 bases and 3 bases respectively, with 8 bases between them.

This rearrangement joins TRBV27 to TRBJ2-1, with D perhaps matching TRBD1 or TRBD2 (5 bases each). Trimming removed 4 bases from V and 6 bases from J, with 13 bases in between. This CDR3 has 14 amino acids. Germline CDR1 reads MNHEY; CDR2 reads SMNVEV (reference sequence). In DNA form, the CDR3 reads TGTGCCAGCAGTTACGGGGCCTCGGGCAATGAGCAGTTCTTC. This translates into CASSYGASGNEQFF.

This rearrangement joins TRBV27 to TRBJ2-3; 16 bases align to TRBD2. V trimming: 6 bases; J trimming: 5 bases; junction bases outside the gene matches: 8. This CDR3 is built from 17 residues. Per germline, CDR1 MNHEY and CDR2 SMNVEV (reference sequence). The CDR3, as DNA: TGTGCCAGCAGCCCCGGGACTAGCGGGGGGGCGGGAGATACGCAGTATTTT. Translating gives CASSPGTSGGAGDTQYF.

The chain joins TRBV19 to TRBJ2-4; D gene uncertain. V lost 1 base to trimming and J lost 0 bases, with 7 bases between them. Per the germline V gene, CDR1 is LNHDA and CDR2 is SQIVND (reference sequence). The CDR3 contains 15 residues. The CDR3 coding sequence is TGTGCCAGTAGTATAGTGGCGGTAGCCAAAAACATTCAGTACTTC. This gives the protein CASSIVAVAKNIQYF.

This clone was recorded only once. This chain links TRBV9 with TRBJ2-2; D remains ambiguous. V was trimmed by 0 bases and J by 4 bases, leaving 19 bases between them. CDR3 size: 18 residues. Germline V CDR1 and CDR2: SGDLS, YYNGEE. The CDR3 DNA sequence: TGTGCCAGCAGCGTAGATAAGGACCGTTACTCGTCCACCGGGGAGCTGTTTTTT. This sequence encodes CASSVDKDRYSSTGELFF.

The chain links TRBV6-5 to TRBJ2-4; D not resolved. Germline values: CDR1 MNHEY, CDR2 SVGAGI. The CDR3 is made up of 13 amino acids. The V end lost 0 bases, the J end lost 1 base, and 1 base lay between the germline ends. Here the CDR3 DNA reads TGTGCCAGCAGTTACTCCGCCAAAAACATTCAGTACTTC. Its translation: CASSYSAKNIQYF.

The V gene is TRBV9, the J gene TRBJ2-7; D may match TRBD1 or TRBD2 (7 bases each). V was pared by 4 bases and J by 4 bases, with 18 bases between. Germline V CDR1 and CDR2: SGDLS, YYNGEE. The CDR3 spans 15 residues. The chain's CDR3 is CASSPWEGAFYEQYF. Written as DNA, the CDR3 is TGTGCCAGCAGCCCTTGGGAGGGGGCGTTTTACGAGCAGTACTTC.

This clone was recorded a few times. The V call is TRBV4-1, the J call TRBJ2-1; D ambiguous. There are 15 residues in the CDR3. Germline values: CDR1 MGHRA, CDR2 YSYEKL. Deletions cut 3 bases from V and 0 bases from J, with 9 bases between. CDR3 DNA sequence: TGCGCCAGCAGCCATTTTGCGAGCTCCTACAATGAGCAGTTCTTC. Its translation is CASSHFASSYNEQFF.

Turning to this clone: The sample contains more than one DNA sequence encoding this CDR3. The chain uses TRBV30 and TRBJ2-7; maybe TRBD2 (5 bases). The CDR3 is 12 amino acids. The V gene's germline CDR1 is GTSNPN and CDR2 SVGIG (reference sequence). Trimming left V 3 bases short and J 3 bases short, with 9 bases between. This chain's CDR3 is CAWSPRGYEQYF. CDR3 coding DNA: TGTGCCTGGAGCCCCCGGGGCTACGAGCAGTACTTC.

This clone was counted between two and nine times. As DNA, the CDR3 is TGCGCCAGCAGTCTCTGGACAGGGGGCCTGCGCACTGAAGCTTTCTTT. This codes for CASSLWTGGLRTEAFF. The rearrangement joins TRBV23-1 to TRBJ1-1, with TRBD1 matching over 11 bases. TRBV23-1 belongs to the ORF category, with a function that is uncertain. CDR3 size: 16 residues. With V trimmed by 4 bases and J by 4 bases, 8 bases remained unmatched.

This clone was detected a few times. This chain's CDR3 is CGGTVDTGELFF. In nucleotides, the CDR3 is TGTGGAGGGACAGTCGACACCGGGGAGCTGTTTTTT. This chain links TRBV7-9 with TRBJ2-2; 7 nucleotides line up with TRBD1. Germline loops: CDR1 SEHNR, CDR2 FQNEAQ (reference sequence). The CDR3 extends over 12 amino acids.

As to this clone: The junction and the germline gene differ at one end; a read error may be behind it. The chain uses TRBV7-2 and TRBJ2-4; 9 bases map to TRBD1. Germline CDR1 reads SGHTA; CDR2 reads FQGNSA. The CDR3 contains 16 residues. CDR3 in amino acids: CASSPGTGTGSRRRDF. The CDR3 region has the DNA TGTGCCAGCAGCCCCGGGACCGGGACAGGGAGTCGGCGTCGCGACTTC.

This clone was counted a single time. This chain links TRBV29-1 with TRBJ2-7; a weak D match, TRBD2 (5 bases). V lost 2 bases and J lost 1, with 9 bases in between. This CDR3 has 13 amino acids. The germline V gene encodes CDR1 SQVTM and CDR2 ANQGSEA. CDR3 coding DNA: TGCAGCGTTGAACTGTCGGGGTCCTACGAGCAGTACTTC. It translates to CSVELSGSYEQYF.

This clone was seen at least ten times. CDR3 nucleotide sequence: TGCAGCGTTGAAGACCGGGGGCGGGATTCCAAAGAGACCCAGTACTTC. Encoded protein: CSVEDRGRDSKETQYF. V gene TRBV29-1 combines with J gene TRBJ2-5; D may be TRBD1 or TRBD2 (6 bases each). This CDR3 spans 16 amino acids. Germline CDR1 reads SQVTM; CDR2 reads ANQGSEA. Trimming stripped 0 bases from V and 3 bases from J, with 17 bases between.

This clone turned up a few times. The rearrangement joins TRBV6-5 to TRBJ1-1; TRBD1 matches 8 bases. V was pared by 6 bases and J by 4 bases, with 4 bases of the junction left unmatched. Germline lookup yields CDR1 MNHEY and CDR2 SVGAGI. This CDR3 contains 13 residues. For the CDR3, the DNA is TGTGCCAGCAGCCCCGGACAGGGCACTGAAGCTTTCTTT. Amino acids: CASSPGQGTEAFF.

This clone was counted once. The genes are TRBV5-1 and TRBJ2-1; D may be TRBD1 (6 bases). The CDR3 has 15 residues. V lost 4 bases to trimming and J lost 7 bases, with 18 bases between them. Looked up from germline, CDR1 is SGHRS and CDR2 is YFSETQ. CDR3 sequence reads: CASSQSEGVMNEQFF. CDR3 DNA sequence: TGCGCCAGCAGCCAAAGTGAGGGGGTCATGAATGAGCAGTTCTTC. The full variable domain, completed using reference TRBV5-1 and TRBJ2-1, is KAGVTQTPRYLIKTRGQQVTLSCSPISGHRSVSWYQQTPGQGLQFLFEYFSETQRNKGNFPGRFSGRQFSNSRSEMNVSTLELGDSALYLCASSQSEGVMNEQFFGPGTRLTVL.